The clone carrying this T cell receptor (beta chain) was recorded only once. Its antigen is not known. The CDR3 spans 16 residues. Germline V gene data show CDR1 as KGHDR and CDR2 as SFDVKD. Losses at the gene ends were 3 bases for V and 5 bases for J; bases not matched to a gene: 9. The data stem from a study of identical twins. Findings and caveats of the study: Cross-sectional statistics underpinned the conclusions; the same donors were not followed. There was an excess of low generation probability in the out-of-frame alpha sequences that twins shared. Recombination models fit unrelated individuals' TCR alpha sharing but underestimated twins'.

One entry per CDR3 protein, called by TCRdb with MiXCR from the 5' RACE reads. The profile shows around 490,000 distinct CDR3 sequences, more than 20% of them singletons. A further study also used this sample, focusing on yellow fever vaccine responses in identical twins. That report notes: Reportedly, twins' vaccine T cell responses looked partly convergent and partly personalized.

The V and J genes are TRBV24-1 and TRBJ2-5; 9 bases fit TRBD1. The sequencing sample was made of CD4+ T cells sorted from blood. This sequence was found in a woman between 18 and 30 years old in good health. Here the CDR3 reads CATSDPGQGRAETQYF. CDR3 DNA sequence: TGTGCCACCAGTGATCCCGGACAGGGGCGAGCGGAGACCCAGTACTTC.